The clone carrying this TCR beta chain was seen only a few times. Its antigen is still unknown. The sample belongs to a study of beta chain features in type 1 diabetes. Overall study results and limits: Across all four CD4+ subsets, people with type 1 diabetes showed modestly shorter TCRB CDR3s. More deletions and fewer insertions at VDJ junctions were seen in type 1 diabetes patients.

Expressed TCRB transcripts were sequenced because the isolated RNA had all been reverse transcribed beforehand. Regulatory, naive and central memory T cell samples averaged approximately 3.3 million reads. TCRdb keeps only in-frame clones here, not all; method: immunoSEQ multiplex PCR. In the table there are 100,000 to 150,000 clones, roughly 17% of which are singletons. V was trimmed by 0 bases and J by 3 bases, leaving 6 bases between them. The germline V gene has CDR1 SGHRS and CDR2 YFSETQ. The CDR3 has 13 residues. The chain employs TRBV5-1 and TRBJ2-5, with D perhaps TRBD1 (5 bases). The source is a man in his thirties or forties with type 1 diabetes. The sample was central memory CD4+ T cells from blood. The CDR3 reads CASSLGQKETQYF. The CDR3 nucleotides are TGCGCCAGCAGCTTGGGACAGAAAGAGACCCAGTACTTC.